This entry lists 14 T cell receptor beta chains sequenced from one sample in a study of regulatory T cells in long-lasting Graves disease. Time point here: persistent/refractory GD, antithyroid drugs over 5 years with positive TRAb. With RNA extracted from PBMCs as input, the TCR library was made. Building the TCR beta libraries relied on iRepertoire HTBI primers, and CDR3 regions underwent Arm-PCR. TCRdb reprocessed the multiplex PCR reads with MiXCR, giving one entry per CDR3 protein. Of about 660,000 distinct CDR3 sequences listed, 25% to 35% were seen once; the top ten hold about 40%. Here the sequenced sample was peripheral blood mononuclear cells (PBMCs), taken when the disease was refractory, from a patient treated with antithyroid drugs. The source is a female donor with Graves disease.

V and J are TRBV11-2 and TRBJ2-2; no reliable D call. The CDR3 is made up of 14 amino acids. V was cut by 8 bases and J by 1 base, with 11 bases left in between. CDR1 is SGHAT and CDR2 is FQNNGV in the germline V gene. CDR3 coding DNA: TGTGCCAGCGGCTCAGCGAGGAACACCGGGGAGCTGTTTTTT. Protein product: CASGSARNTGELFF.

This clonotype was counted at least ten times. The genes are TRBV2 and TRBJ2-2; the match to TRBD2 covers 8 bases. The CDR3 loop spans 15 amino acids. After removal of 7 bases from V and 6 bases from J, the junction contained 10 bases not matched to a gene. Germline CDR1 reads SNHLY; CDR2 reads FYNNEI. CDR3 in amino acids: CASKRTSLIAGELFF. The CDR3 nucleotides read TGTGCCAGCAAAAGGACTAGCCTAATCGCCGGGGAGCTGTTTTTT.

This clonotype was seen repeatedly, ten times or more. The chain couples TRBV2 to TRBJ1-1, with D uncertain. The CDR3 spans 16 residues. Trimming removed 6 bases from V and 1 base from J, with 18 bases in between. Per germline, CDR1 SNHLY and CDR2 FYNNEI. The chain's CDR3 is CASSPTGQRSNTEAFF. In DNA form, the CDR3 reads TGTGCCAGCAGCCCGACTGGGCAACGCTCGAACACTGAAGCTTTCTTT. The whole variable domain, filled in from reference TRBV2 and TRBJ1-1, reads EPEVTQTPSHQVTQMGQEVILRCVPISNHLYFYWYRQILGQKVEFLVSFYNNEISEKSEIFDDQFSVERPDGSNFTLKIRSTKLEDSAMYFCASSPTGQRSNTEAFFGQGTRLTVV.

V is TRBV29-1 and J is TRBJ1-2; D is possibly TRBD1 (5 bases). Between the trimmed V and J ends, which lost 6 bases and 2 bases, there was a span of 16 bases. Germline assignment: CDR1 SQVTM and CDR2 ANQGSEA. The CDR3 is made up of 14 amino acids. In nucleotides, the CDR3 is TGCAGCGTAGACGAGGGGCAGTTGAACTATGGCTACACCTTC. Translated, it gives CSVDEGQLNYGYTF.

This clonotype was seen repeatedly, ten times or more. J is TRBJ1-2 and V is TRBV12-3 or TRBV12-4; 8 bases are shared with TRBD1. J was trimmed by 6 bases and V by 4 bases; bases with no gene match: 4. This CDR3 is built from 13 residues. The CDR3 protein is CASSSDRGHGYTF. CDR3 DNA sequence: TGTGCCAGCAGTTCAGACAGGGGCCATGGCTACACCTTC.

In this sample, this clonotype turned up many times. The rearrangement joins TRBV28 to TRBJ1-5, with D uncertain. The CDR3 covers 13 residues. Germline V gives CDR1 MDHEN, CDR2 SYDVKM. V was shortened by 5 bases and J by 9 bases, with 14 bases between the two germline ends. In nucleotides, the CDR3 is TGTGCCAGCAGTATACGGACGGTTCCGCCCCAGCATTTT. As protein: CASSIRTVPPQHF.

This CDR3 is CASSLGPGVTEAFF. CDR3 bases: TGTGCCAGCAGCTTAGGCCCGGGAGTCACTGAAGCTTTCTTT. V gene TRBV11-2 combines with J gene TRBJ1-1; no clear D. The CDR3 loop spans 14 amino acids. Germline CDR1 is SGHAT and CDR2 is FQNNGV. The V and J ends lost 1 base and 4 bases respectively, with 10 bases between them.

J is TRBJ1-6 and V is TRBV5-1, with D possibly being TRBD1 (5 bases). Trimming shortened V by 2 bases and J by 7 bases, and 7 bases separated the two germline ends. The CDR3 spans 13 residues. CDR1 and CDR2 (germline): SGHRS, YFSETQ. The CDR3 DNA is TGCGCCAGCAGCTTCCCAGGGAATTCACCCCTCCACTTT. Amino acid sequence: CASSFPGNSPLHF.

This clonotype was picked up many times. In nucleotides, the CDR3 is TGTGCCAGCAGTAGACCCCTTCGGGAGACCCAGTACTTC. The encoded protein is CASSRPLRETQYF. This sequence joins TRBV12-3 or TRBV12-4 and TRBJ2-5; D is unresolved. This CDR3 has 13 amino acids. Trimming stripped 5 bases from V and 5 bases from J, with 12 bases between.

This clonotype was recorded a few times. V gene TRBV27 combines with J gene TRBJ2-7; tentatively, D is TRBD2 (5 bases). In germline, CDR1 is MNHEY, CDR2 SMNVEV (reference sequence). Trimming removed 5 bases from V and 4 bases from J, with 21 bases in between. This CDR3 contains 16 residues. Here the CDR3 reads CASSDRGGPGDYEQYF. In DNA form, the CDR3 reads TGTGCCAGCAGTGACCGCGGCGGGCCCGGCGATTACGAGCAGTACTTC.

DNA for the CDR3: TGCAGTGCCCCCCTTAATAGCGGGAGGGCCGTCGAGCAGTACTTC. It specifies CSAPLNSGRAVEQYF. The rearrangement uses TRBV20-1 and TRBJ2-7; 11 bases match TRBD2. The CDR3 length is 15 residues. Per germline, CDR1 DFQATT and CDR2 SNEGSKA (reference sequence). The J segment lost 6 bases and the V segment lost 6 bases, leaving 13 bases of the junction unmatched.

V and J are TRBV19 and TRBJ1-3; unclear D gene. Trimming pared 7 bases from V and 4 bases from J, leaving 5 bases between. Germline-derived CDR1 and CDR2 are LNHDA and SQIVND (reference sequence). The CDR3 length is 11 residues. The CDR3: CASTWGNTIYF. The CDR3 bases are TGTGCCAGTACGTGGGGAAACACCATATATTTT.

V usage is TRBV29-1 and J usage is TRBJ2-2; either TRBD1 or TRBD2 may fit D (5 bases each). Germline V gene lookup returns CDR1 SQVTM and CDR2 ANQGSEA. The CDR3 runs to 16 residues. Trimming took off 0 bases at V and 7 bases at J, with 18 bases between the two ends. This CDR3 reads CSVEDLGQLRGGELFF. The CDR3 bases are TGCAGCGTTGAAGATCTAGGACAACTCCGGGGCGGGGAGCTGTTTTTT.

Ten or more counts support this clonotype. The rearrangement joins TRBV2 to TRBJ1-2; 10 bases are a match to TRBD1. V shed 8 bases, J shed 4 bases, and the junction held 4 bases outside the gene matches. The CDR3 totals 13 residues. Germline V gives CDR1 SNHLY, CDR2 FYNNEI. The CDR3 bases are TGTGCCAGCCAGGGACAGGGGATCTATGGCTACACCTTC. This codes for CASQGQGIYGYTF.